The present TCR beta chain was sequenced within a study of blood T cell repertoires in COVID-19. Turning to the study itself: Specimens from acute and convalescent COVID-19 originated in the United States, Italy and Spain. T cells, B-cell-depleted T cells, or PBMCs provided the cDNA or gDNA that served as material.

Source study methods: Reference gene primer amplification yielded estimated nucleated cell counts. TCRdb's copy holds only in-frame clones and misses some; the assay was immunoSEQ multiplex PCR. The DNA was the basis for D and trimming; V, J and clone size are from that table. The sample shows under 300,000 clones, 65% to 90% of them seen only once. The CDR3 totals 11 residues. Germline assignment: CDR1 LNHDA and CDR2 SQIVND (reference sequence). V lost 5 bases to trimming and J lost 4 bases, with 5 bases between them. This clone was seen just once. The source is a woman aged 55-70 years with active or convalescent COVID-19. Sequenced sample: peripheral blood. The rearrangement joins TRBV19 to TRBJ1-2; D is ambiguous. The CDR3 coding sequence is TGTGCCAGTAGTGAAGCCTATGGCTACACCTTC. Protein: CASSEAYGYTF.